The source of this T cell receptor beta chain is a study of control samples from healthy donors and cancer patients. Germline V gene lookup returns CDR1 MNHEY and CDR2 SVGAGI. V lost 11 bases and J lost 5, with 21 bases in between. The CDR3 contains 14 residues. Clones were sequenced by immunoSEQ multiplex PCR, and TCRdb holds only the in-frame ones, with some missing. Among some 410,000 clones listed, 80% to 95% were seen once. V is TRBV6-5 and J is TRBJ2-5; perhaps D is TRBD1 or TRBD2 (5 bases each). The sequence derives from a man aged 40-55 years with head and neck cancer. Sequencing used PBMCs. CDR3 sequence: CASTRGWARETQYF. The CDR3 region has the DNA TGTGCCTCCACGAGGGGCTGGGCCAGGGAGACCCAGTACTTC.